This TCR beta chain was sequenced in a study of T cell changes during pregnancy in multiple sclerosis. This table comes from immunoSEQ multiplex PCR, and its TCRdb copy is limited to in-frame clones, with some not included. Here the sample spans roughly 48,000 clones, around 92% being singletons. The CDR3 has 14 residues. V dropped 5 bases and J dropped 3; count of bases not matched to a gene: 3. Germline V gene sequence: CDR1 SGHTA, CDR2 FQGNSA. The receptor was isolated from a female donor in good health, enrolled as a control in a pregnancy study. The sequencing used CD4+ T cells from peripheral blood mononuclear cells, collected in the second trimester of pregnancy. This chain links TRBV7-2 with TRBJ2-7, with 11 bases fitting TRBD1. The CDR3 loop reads CASSRGTGGYEQYF. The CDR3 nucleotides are TGTGCCAGCAGCCGCGGGACAGGGGGCTACGAGCAGTACTTC.